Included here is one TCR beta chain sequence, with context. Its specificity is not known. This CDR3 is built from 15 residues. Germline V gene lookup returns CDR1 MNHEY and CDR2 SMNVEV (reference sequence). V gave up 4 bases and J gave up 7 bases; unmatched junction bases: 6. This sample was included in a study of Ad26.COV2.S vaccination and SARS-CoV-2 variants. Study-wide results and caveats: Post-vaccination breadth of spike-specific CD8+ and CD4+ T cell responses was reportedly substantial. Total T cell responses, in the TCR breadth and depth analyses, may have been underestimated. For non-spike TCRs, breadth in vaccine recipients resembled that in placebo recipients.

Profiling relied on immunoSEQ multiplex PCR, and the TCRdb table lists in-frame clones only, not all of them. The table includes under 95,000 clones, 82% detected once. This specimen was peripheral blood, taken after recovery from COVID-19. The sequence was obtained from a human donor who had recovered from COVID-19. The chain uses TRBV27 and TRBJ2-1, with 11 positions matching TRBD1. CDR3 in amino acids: CASSYAGQGANEQFF. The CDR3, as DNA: TGTGCCAGCAGTTACGCCGGACAGGGGGCGAATGAGCAGTTCTTC.